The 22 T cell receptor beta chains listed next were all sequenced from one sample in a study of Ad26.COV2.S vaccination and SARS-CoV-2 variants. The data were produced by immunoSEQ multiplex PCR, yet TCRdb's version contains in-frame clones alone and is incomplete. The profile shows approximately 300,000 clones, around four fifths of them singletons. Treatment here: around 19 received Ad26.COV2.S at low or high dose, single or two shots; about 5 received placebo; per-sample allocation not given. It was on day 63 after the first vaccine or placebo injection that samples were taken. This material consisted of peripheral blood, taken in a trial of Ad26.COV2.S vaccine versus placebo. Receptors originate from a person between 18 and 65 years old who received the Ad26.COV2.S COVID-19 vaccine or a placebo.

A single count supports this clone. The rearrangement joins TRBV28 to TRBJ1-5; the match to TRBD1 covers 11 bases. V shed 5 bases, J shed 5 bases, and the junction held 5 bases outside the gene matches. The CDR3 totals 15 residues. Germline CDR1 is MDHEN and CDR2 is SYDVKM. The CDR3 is CASSPGTGGDQPQHF. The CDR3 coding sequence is TGTGCCAGCAGTCCCGGGACAGGGGGGGATCAGCCCCAGCATTTT.

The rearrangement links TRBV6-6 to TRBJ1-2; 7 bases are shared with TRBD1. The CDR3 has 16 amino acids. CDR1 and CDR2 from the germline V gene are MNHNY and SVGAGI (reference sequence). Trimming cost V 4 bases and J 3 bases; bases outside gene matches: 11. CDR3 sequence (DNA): TGTGCCAGCAGTTTTCTAGACAGGGTGGAGTACTATGGCTACACCTTC. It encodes CASSFLDRVEYYGYTF.

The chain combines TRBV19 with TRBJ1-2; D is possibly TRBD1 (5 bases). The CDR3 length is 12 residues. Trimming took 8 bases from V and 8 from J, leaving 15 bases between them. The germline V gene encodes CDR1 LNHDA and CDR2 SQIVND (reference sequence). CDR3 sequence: CASGHSPQGYTF. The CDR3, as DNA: TGTGCCAGTGGACATTCTCCCCAGGGCTACACCTTC.

CDR3 in DNA: TGCGCCAGCAGCTCGGAAATAAGACAGGGGGCTGGTGGCTACACCTTC. It codes for CASSSEIRQGAGGYTF. The rearrangement links TRBV5-1 to TRBJ1-2, with 10 bases lining up with TRBD1. With 3 bases clipped from V and 7 bases from J, the junction kept 12 bases outside the gene matches. CDR1 and CDR2 from the germline V gene are SGHRS and YFSETQ. The CDR3 is 16 residues long. Variable domain in full (rest from reference TRBV5-1 and TRBJ1-2): KAGVTQTPRYLIKTRGQQVTLSCSPISGHRSVSWYQQTPGQGLQFLFEYFSETQRNKGNFPGRFSGRQFSNSRSEMNVSTLELGDSALYLCASSSEIRQGAGGYTFGSGTRLTVV.

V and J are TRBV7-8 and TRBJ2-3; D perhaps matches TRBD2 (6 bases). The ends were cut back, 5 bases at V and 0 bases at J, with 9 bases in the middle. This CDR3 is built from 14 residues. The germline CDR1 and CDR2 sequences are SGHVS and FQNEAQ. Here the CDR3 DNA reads TGTGCCAGCAGCATCGGAGGGAGCACAGATACGCAGTATTTT. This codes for CASSIGGSTDTQYF. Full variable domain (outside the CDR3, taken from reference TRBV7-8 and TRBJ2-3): GAGVSQSPRYKVAKRGQDVALRCDPISGHVSLFWYQQALGQGPEFLTYFQNEAQLDKSGLPSDRFFAERPEGSVSTLKIQRTQQEDSAVYLCASSIGGSTDTQYFGPGTRLTVL.

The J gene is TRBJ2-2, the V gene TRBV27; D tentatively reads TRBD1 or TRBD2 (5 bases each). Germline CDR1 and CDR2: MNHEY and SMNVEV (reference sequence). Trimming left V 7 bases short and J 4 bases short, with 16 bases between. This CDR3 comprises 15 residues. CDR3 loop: CASTLARDPTGELFF. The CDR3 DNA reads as TGTGCCAGCACCCTCGCCCGGGACCCCACCGGGGAGCTGTTTTTT.

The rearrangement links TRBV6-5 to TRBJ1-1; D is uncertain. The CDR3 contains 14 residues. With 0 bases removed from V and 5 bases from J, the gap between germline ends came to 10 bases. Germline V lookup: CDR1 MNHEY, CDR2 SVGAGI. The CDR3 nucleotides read TGTGCCAGCAGTTACTCTCTCGGGATGACTGAAGCTTTCTTT. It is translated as CASSYSLGMTEAFF.

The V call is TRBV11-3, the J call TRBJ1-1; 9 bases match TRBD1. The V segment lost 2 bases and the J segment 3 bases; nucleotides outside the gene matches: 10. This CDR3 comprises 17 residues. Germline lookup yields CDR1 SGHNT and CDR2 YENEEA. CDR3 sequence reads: CASSLRDREGFDTEAFF. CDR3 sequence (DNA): TGTGCCAGCAGCTTAAGGGACAGGGAGGGGTTTGACACTGAAGCTTTCTTT.

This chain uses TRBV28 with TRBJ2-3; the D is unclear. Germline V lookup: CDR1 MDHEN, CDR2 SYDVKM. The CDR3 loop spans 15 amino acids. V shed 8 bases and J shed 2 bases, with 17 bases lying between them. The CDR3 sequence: CASEPRVKPTDTQYF. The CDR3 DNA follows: TGTGCCAGCGAGCCCCGAGTTAAACCCACAGATACGCAGTATTTT.

CDR3 sequence reads: CAITGQGFGNEQFF. CDR3 coding DNA: TGTGCCATCACGGGGCAGGGGTTTGGTAATGAGCAGTTCTTC. J is TRBJ2-1 and V is TRBV10-3, with D possibly being TRBD1 (6 bases). CDR3 length: 14 amino acids. Trimming took 7 bases from V and 7 from J, leaving 17 bases between them. The germline V gene encodes CDR1 ENHRY and CDR2 SYGVKD.

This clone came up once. The CDR3 region is CASSIDKAVNTEAFF. The CDR3 DNA reads as TGTGCCAGTAGTATAGATAAAGCGGTGAACACTGAAGCTTTCTTT. The J gene is TRBJ1-1, the V gene TRBV19; no clear D. Germline CDR1 is LNHDA and CDR2 is SQIVND (reference sequence). The CDR3 is made up of 15 amino acids. Deletions cut 0 bases from V and 0 bases from J, with 8 bases between. Using reference TRBV19 and TRBJ1-1 for the parts outside the CDR3, the full variable domain is DGGITQSPKYLFRKEGQNVTLSCEQNLNHDAMYWYRQDPGQGLRLIYYSQIVNDFQKGDIAEGYSVSREKKESFPLTVTSAQKNPTAFYLCASSIDKAVNTEAFFGQGTRLTVV.

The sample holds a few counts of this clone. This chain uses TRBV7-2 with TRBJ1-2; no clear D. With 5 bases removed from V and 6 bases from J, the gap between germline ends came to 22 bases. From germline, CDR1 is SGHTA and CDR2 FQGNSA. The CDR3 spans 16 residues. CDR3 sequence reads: CASSPTGGVTTNGYTF. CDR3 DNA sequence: TGTGCCAGCAGCCCCACCGGCGGGGTAACGACTAATGGCTACACCTTC.

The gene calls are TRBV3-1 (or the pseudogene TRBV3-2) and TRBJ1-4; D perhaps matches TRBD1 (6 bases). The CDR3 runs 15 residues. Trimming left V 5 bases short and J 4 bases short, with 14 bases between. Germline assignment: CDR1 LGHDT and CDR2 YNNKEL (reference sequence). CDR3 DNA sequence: TGTGCCAGCAGCAAATTGGACAGTCATAATGAAAAACTGTTTTTT. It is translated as CASSKLDSHNEKLFF.

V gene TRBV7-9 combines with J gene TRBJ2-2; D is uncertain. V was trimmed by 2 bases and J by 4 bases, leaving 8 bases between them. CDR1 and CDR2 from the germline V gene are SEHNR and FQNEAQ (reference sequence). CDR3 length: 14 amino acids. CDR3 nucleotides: TGTGCCAGCAGCTTAAGCGTCTCCACCGGGGAGCTGTTTTTT. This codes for CASSLSVSTGELFF.

The CDR3 bases are TGTGCCAGCAGCTCTGGACTAGCGGGGGGAGAGACCCAGTACTTC. Amino acid sequence: CASSSGLAGGETQYF. This chain joins TRBV11-2 and TRBJ2-5; 14 bases are a match to TRBD2. CDR1 SGHAT and CDR2 FQNNGV come from the germline V gene. With 4 bases clipped from V and 4 bases from J, the junction kept 2 bases outside the gene matches. The CDR3 is 15 amino acids. Full variable domain (missing parts from reference TRBV11-2 and TRBJ2-5): EAGVAQSPRYKIIEKRQSVAFWCNPISGHATLYWYQQILGQGPKLLIQFQNNGVVDDSQLPKDRFSAERLKGVDSTLKIQPAKLEDSAVYLCASSSGLAGGETQYFGPGTRLLVL.

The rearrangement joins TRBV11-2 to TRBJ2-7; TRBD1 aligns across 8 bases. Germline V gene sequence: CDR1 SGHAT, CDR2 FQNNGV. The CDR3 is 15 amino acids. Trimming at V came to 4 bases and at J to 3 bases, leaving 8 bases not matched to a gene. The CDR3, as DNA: TGTGCCAGCAGCTCTCCACCGACAGGGGACTACGAGCAGTACTTC. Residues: CASSSPPTGDYEQYF.

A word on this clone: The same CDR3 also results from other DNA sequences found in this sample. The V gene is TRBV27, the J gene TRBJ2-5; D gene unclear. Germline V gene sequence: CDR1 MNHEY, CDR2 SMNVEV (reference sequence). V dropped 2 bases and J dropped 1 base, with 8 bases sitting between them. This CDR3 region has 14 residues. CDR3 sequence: CASSLIGSQETQYF. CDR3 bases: TGTGCCAGCAGTTTAATCGGCAGCCAAGAGACCCAGTACTTC.

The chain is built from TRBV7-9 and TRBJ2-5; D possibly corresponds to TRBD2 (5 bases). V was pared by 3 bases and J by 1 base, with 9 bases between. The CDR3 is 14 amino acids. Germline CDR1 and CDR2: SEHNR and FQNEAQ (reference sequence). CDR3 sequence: CASSFSGSQETQYF. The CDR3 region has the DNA TGTGCCAGCAGCTTTTCGGGAAGCCAAGAGACCCAGTACTTC. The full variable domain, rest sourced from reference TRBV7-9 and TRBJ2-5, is DTGVSQNPRHKITKRGQNVTFRCDPISEHNRLYWYRQTLGQGPEFLTYFQNEAQLEKSRLLSDRFSAERPKGSFSTLEIQRTEQGDSAMYLCASSFSGSQETQYFGPGTRLLVL.

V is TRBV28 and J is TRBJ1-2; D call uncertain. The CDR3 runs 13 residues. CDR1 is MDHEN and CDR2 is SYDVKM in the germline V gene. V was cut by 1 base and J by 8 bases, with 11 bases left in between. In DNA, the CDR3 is TGTGCCAGCAGTTTATTGGCCCCGAAAGGCTACACCTTC. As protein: CASSLLAPKGYTF.

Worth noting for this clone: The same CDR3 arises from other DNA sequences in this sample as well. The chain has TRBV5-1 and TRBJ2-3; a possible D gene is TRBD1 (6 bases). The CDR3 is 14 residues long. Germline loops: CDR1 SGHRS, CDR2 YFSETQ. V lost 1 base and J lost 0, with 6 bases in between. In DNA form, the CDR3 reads TGCGCCAGCAGCTTGACAGGGAGCACAGATACGCAGTATTTT. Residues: CASSLTGSTDTQYF.

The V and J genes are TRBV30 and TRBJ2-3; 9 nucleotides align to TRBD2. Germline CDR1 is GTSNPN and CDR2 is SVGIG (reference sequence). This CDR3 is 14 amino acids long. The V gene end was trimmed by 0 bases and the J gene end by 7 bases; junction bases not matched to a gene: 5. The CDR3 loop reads CAWSVRGGLNTQYF. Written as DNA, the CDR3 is TGTGCCTGGAGTGTGCGGGGGGGCCTTAATACGCAGTATTTT.

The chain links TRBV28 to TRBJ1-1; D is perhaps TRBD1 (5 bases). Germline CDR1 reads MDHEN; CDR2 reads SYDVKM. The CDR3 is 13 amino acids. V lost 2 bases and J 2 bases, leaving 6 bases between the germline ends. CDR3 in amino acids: CASSLGGNTEAFF. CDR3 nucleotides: TGTGCCAGCAGTTTAGGGGGAAACACTGAAGCTTTCTTT.